These T cell receptor beta chains were read from a single sample in a study of identifying expanded T cells in peripheral blood. The table came from immunoSEQ multiplex PCR; TCRdb's copy has only in-frame clones and leaves some out. This table has about 130,000 clones, 70% to 90% appearing once. The specimen sequenced was blood. These receptors all stem from a person aged 18 to 70 in good health. Both conserved end residues are part of each CDR3. A D gene is named only where the DNA matches it firmly. Expanded clones get a size class; other rows say once, few or many, or leave the size out.

d_gene	v_gene	abundance	j_gene	CDR3aa	CDR3nt
TRBD2	TRBV29-1	.	TRBJ2-5	CSVGGLAGVQETQYF	TGCAGCGTTGGGGGGCTAGCGGGGGTCCAAGAGACCCAGTACTTC
.	TRBV25-1	.	TRBJ2-2	CASSEEGFRTGELFF	TGTGCCAGCAGTGAAGAAGGGTTTCGCACCGGGGAGCTGTTTTTT
TRBD1	TRBV30	.	TRBJ1-6	CAWSGATGVRNSPLHF	TGTGCCTGGAGTGGGGCCACAGGGGTTCGGAATTCACCCCTCCACTTT
.	TRBV5-1	.	TRBJ1-1	CASSSPSSDREAFF	TGCGCCAGCAGCTCCCCATCCTCGGACAGAGAAGCTTTCTTT
.	TRBV7-9	.	TRBJ2-3	CASSPIDYSDTQYF	TGTGCCAGCAGCCCAATTGACTATTCAGATACGCAGTATTTT
.	TRBV18	once	TRBJ1-5	CASSPRRDNYQPQHF	TGTGCCAGCTCACCGCGCCGGGACAACTATCAGCCCCAGCATTTT
TRBD2	TRBV19	.	TRBJ2-7	CASSRGGSTSSYEQYF	TGTGCCAGTAGTCGGGGGGGTTCGACCAGCTCCTACGAGCAGTACTTC
.	TRBV9	.	TRBJ1-1	CASSVEGSFWGGTEAFF	TGTGCCAGCAGCGTAGAGGGAAGTTTCTGGGGTGGGACTGAAGCTTTCTTT
.	TRBV9	once	TRBJ1-2	CASSGSEATNYGYTF	TGTGCCAGCAGCGGCTCCGAGGCAACAAACTATGGCTACACCTTC
.	TRBV28	.	TRBJ2-7	CASSQGTGIDEQYF	TGTGCCAGCAGCCAAGGAACAGGGATCGACGAGCAGTACTTC
.	TRBV5-6	once	TRBJ2-1	CASSLRSTQFGEQFF	TGTGCCAGCAGCTTAAGGTCAACGCAATTTGGGGAGCAGTTCTTC
TRBD1	TRBV28	.	TRBJ1-3	CASSRTGSSGNTIYF	TGTGCCAGCAGCCGGACAGGGTCCTCTGGAAACACCATATATTTT
.	TRBV29-1	.	TRBJ1-1	CSVERQEGAEAFF	TGCAGCGTTGAGCGTCAGGAGGGAGCTGAAGCTTTCTTT
TRBD1	TRBV5-1	.	TRBJ2-5	CASSLWDRQETQYF	TGCGCCAGCAGCTTGTGGGACAGGCAAGAGACCCAGTACTTC
TRBD2	TRBV5-1	few	TRBJ2-3	CASSPGLAGPSTDTQYF	TGCGCCAGCAGCCCCGGACTAGCGGGGCCAAGCACAGATACGCAGTATTTT
TRBD1	TRBV5-6	once	TRBJ1-2	CASSLVGTGDGYTF	TGTGCCAGCAGCTTGGTAGGGACAGGGGATGGCTACACCTTC
.	TRBV5-1	.	TRBJ2-1	CASSWGRTDEQFF	TGCGCCAGCAGCTGGGGACGAACGGATGAGCAGTTCTTC
TRBD1	TRBV19	few	TRBJ1-5	CASRRTGTDSNQPQHF	TGTGCCAGTAGAAGGACAGGGACCGATAGCAATCAGCCCCAGCATTTT
.	TRBV11-3	.	TRBJ2-7	CASSQGTSEQYF	TGTGCCAGCAGTCAGGGTACCAGCGAGCAGTACTTC
.	TRBV7-2	.	TRBJ1-1	CASSLEDWATEAFF	TGTGCCAGCAGCTTGGAGGACTGGGCCACTGAAGCTTTCTTT